What follows are 21 T cell receptor beta chains derived from one specimen sequenced in a study of metastatic and nonmetastatic thyroid tumors. With MiXCR, TCRdb called clones anew from the PCR reads. The data hold roughly 17,000 clones, with more than 20% observed a single time. Thyroid surgery had not been preceded by any treatment in any patient. The sample comprised tumor tissue. All receptors derive from a male donor with papillary thyroid cancer or a benign thyroid nodule (not recorded which). Some clones in this sample may be carry-over from other donors' samples.

The chain is built from TRBV4-1 and TRBJ2-1; 9 positions match TRBD1. Germline CDR1 and CDR2: MGHRA and YSYEKL. CDR3 length: 15 residues. V lost 3 bases to trimming and J lost 8 bases; unmatched junction nucleotides: 8. CDR3 in DNA: TGCGCCAGCAGCCAGGGGGACAGGGAGGTCGATGAGCAGTTCTTC. Translating gives CASSQGDREVDEQFF.

This clone has at least ten counts. The DNA of the CDR3 is TGTGCCAGCTTTACCGGACCGAACACTGAAGCTTTCTTT. Amino acid sequence: CASFTGPNTEAFF. The rearrangement joins TRBV27 to TRBJ1-1; D uncertain. Trimming shortened V by 8 bases and J by 1 base, and 11 bases separated the two germline ends. CDR3 length equals 13 residues. Germline assignment: CDR1 MNHEY and CDR2 SMNVEV (reference sequence).

By proportion, this clone is medium-sized. This CDR3 is also generated by other DNA sequences in the sample. The V call is TRBV24-1, the J call TRBJ2-2; possible D gene TRBD1, 5 bases. CDR1 and CDR2 from the germline V gene are KGHDR and SFDVKD. The V end lost 9 bases, the J end lost 1 base, and 5 bases lay between the germline ends. The CDR3 sequence is 12 residues long. The CDR3 reads CATGQNTGELFF. CDR3 sequence (DNA): TGTGCCACCGGACAGAACACCGGGGAGCTGTTTTTT.

The CDR3 sequence: CASSLPPTYISGNTIYF. The CDR3 DNA follows: TGTGCCAGCAGCTTGCCCCCCACCTACATCTCTGGAAACACCATATATTTT. V is TRBV5-4 and J is TRBJ1-3; D not resolved. The CDR3 consists of 17 residues. Germline V gene lookup returns CDR1 SGHNT and CDR2 YYREEE (reference sequence). V was pared by 1 base and J by 0 bases, with 14 bases between. Full variable domain (outside the CDR3, taken from reference TRBV5-4 and TRBJ1-3): ETGVTQSPTHLIKTRGQQVTLRCSSQSGHNTVSWYQQALGQGPQFIFQYYREEENGRGNFPPRFSGLQFPNYSSELNVNALELDDSALYLCASSLPPTYISGNTIYFGEGSWLTVV.

This clone is judged medium-sized. The chain links TRBV29-1 to TRBJ2-3; the match to TRBD1 covers 7 bases. Germline CDR1 reads SQVTM; CDR2 reads ANQGSEA. The trim removed 2 bases at V and 4 bases at J, leaving 9 bases unmatched. The CDR3 is made up of 15 amino acids. The CDR3 DNA follows: TGCAGCGTTGAATGGCCGGGACAGTTATCAGATACGCAGTATTTT. Translated: CSVEWPGQLSDTQYF.

This clone was found a few times. A much larger clone lies a single base off, so this may be a read error. The identical CDR3 is also encoded by other nucleotide sequences in the sample. V and J are TRBV5-4 and TRBJ1-1; no reliable D call. Germline CDR1 reads SGHNT; CDR2 reads YYREEE (reference sequence). The V and J ends lost 4 bases and 11 bases respectively, with 21 bases between them. The CDR3 runs 14 residues. The CDR3 reads CASSPELGWTEAFF. CDR3 nucleotides: TGTGCCAGCAGCCCCGAGCTGGGTTGGACCGAGGCTTTCTTT.

A few counts support this clone. This chain joins TRBV27 and TRBJ1-2, with 11 bases lining up with TRBD1. Germline loops: CDR1 MNHEY, CDR2 SMNVEV (reference sequence). Trimming removed 5 bases from V and 14 bases from J; junction bases left unmatched: 10. The CDR3 runs to 13 residues. CDR3 bases: TGTGCCAGCAGTCCGGACAGGGGGCGGCGGAGGACCTTC. Encoded protein: CASSPDRGRRRTF.

This clone came up a few times. Because it lacks the conserved phenylalanine or tryptophan at the end, this CDR3 is likely a read error. This chain joins TRBV2 and TRBJ1-2; D is uncertain. V was cut by 7 bases and J by 9 bases, with 9 bases left in between. The CDR3 runs 10 residues. The germline gives CDR1 SNHLY, CDR2 FYNNEI. CDR3 amino acids: CASTAVRYTS. CDR3 DNA: TGTGCCAGCACCGCTGTCCGCTACACCTCC.

This clone appeared a few times. The junction and the germline gene differ at one end; a read error may be behind it. The chain uses TRBV7-2 and TRBJ2-3; D unresolved. The CDR3 runs 12 residues. CDR1 and CDR2 from the germline V gene are SGHTA and FQGNSA. Here the CDR3 DNA reads TGTGTCAGCAGCAGCTACACAGATACGCAGTATTTT. Its protein product is CVSSSYTDTQYF. Looking up the rest from reference TRBV7-2 and TRBJ2-3 gives the full variable domain: GAGVSQSPSNKVTEKGKDVELRCDPISGHTALYWYRQSLGQGLEFLIYFQGNSAPDKSGLPSDRFSAERTGGSVSTLTIQRTQQEDSAVYLCVSSSYTDTQYFGPGTRLTVL.

CDR3 region: CASGRSTGAYTGELFF. The CDR3 region has the DNA TGTGCCAGCGGACGGTCGACAGGGGCCTACACCGGGGAGCTGTTTTTT. The V and J genes are TRBV11-3 and TRBJ2-2, with TRBD1 identical over 8 bases. V gave up 8 bases and J gave up 3 bases; unmatched junction bases: 11. CDR1 SGHNT and CDR2 YENEEA come from the germline V gene. This CDR3 spans 16 amino acids. Full variable domain (remainder filled in from reference TRBV11-3 and TRBJ2-2): EAGVVQSPRYKIIEKKQPVAFWCNPISGHNTLYWYLQNLGQGPELLIRYENEEAVDDSQLPKDRFSAERLKGVDSTLKIQPAELGDSAVYLCASGRSTGAYTGELFFGEGSRLTVL.

To note about this clone: One end of the junction is discordant with germline, which a read error may explain. The chain couples TRBV2 to TRBJ2-3; D is undetermined. This CDR3 comprises 12 residues. Germline V gene lookup returns CDR1 SNHLY and CDR2 FYNNEI. This CDR3 is CARSERADTQYF. CDR3 DNA sequence: TGTGCCAGAAGTGAGCGCGCAGATACGCAGTATTTT.

This clone was counted at least ten times. The rearrangement links TRBV7-2 to TRBJ1-5; D unclear. CDR1 SGHTA and CDR2 FQGNSA come from the germline V gene. The CDR3 consists of 13 residues. V was trimmed by 2 bases and J by 7 bases, leaving 9 bases between them. The CDR3 protein is CASSLLGGQPQHF. CDR3 nucleotides: TGTGCCAGCAGCTTACTAGGAGGCCAGCCCCAGCATTTT.

The DNA for the CDR3 is TGTGCCAGCATGGCAACCGACAGGTCTTCGGCTGATGGCTACACCTTC. Translation: CASMATDRSSADGYTF. The gene calls are TRBV2 and TRBJ1-2; D may be TRBD1 (6 bases). The germline V gene encodes CDR1 SNHLY and CDR2 FYNNEI. CDR3 size: 16 residues. V lost 7 bases and J lost 6, with 24 bases in between.

Relative to its sample, this clone is medium-sized. The J gene is TRBJ2-7, the V gene TRBV11-2; D is unresolved. This CDR3 comprises 15 residues. Germline V gene data show CDR1 as SGHAT and CDR2 as FQNNGV. The V end lost 4 bases, the J end lost 4 bases, and 17 bases lay between the germline ends. CDR3 residues: CASSSRPLTGYEQYF. For the CDR3, the DNA is TGTGCCAGCAGCTCCCGTCCCCTGACGGGTTACGAGCAGTACTTC.

This clone was counted at least ten times. This chain uses TRBV9 with TRBJ1-2; a weak D match, TRBD1 (5 bases). The CDR3 sequence is 14 residues long. CDR1 and CDR2 (germline): SGDLS, YYNGEE. V was pared by 4 bases and J by 7 bases, with 17 bases between. The CDR3 loop is CASSRREGQFGYTF. CDR3 bases: TGTGCCAGCAGCCGCCGGGAGGGGCAGTTTGGCTACACCTTC.

This chain links TRBV28 with TRBJ2-1; D not certain. V gave up 5 bases and J gave up 10 bases, with 12 bases separating them. The CDR3 is 12 amino acids. CDR1 and CDR2 from the germline V gene are MDHEN and SYDVKM. The DNA for the CDR3 is TGTGCCAGCAGTACTCTGCCGCAGGAGCAGTTCTTC. Its translation is CASSTLPQEQFF.

This clone was seen at least ten times. J is TRBJ2-6 and V is TRBV10-3; D is ambiguous. V was shortened by 3 bases and J by 0 bases, with 9 bases between the two germline ends. CDR3 size: 16 residues. Germline-derived CDR1 and CDR2 are ENHRY and SYGVKD. The CDR3 DNA is TGTGCCATCAGTGATGGTTGGGCCTCTGGGGCCAACGTCCTGACTTTC. Translation: CAISDGWASGANVLTF.

This clone was seen only a few times. CDR3 DNA: TGTGCCACCGCCACCCTGTTGAGCACCATATATTTT. Its translation: CATATLLSTIYF. J is TRBJ1-3 and V is TRBV2; D uncertain. With 10 bases removed from V and 9 bases from J, the gap between germline ends came to 16 bases. The CDR3 runs to 12 residues. Germline CDR1 and CDR2: SNHLY and FYNNEI.

This clone has at least ten counts. The sample holds other DNA sequences that translate to the same CDR3. This sequence joins TRBV5-1 and TRBJ1-1; no definite D call. The CDR3 extends over 12 amino acids. Trimming cost V 4 bases and J 1 base, with 5 bases left between them. Looked up from germline, CDR1 is SGHRS and CDR2 is YFSETQ. DNA of the CDR3: TGCGCCAGCAGCGTGCCGAACACTGAAGCTTTCTTT. Protein sequence: CASSVPNTEAFF.

By sample fraction, this clone is medium-sized (0.01 to 0.1%). The J gene is TRBJ2-1, the V gene TRBV11-3; perhaps D is TRBD1 or TRBD2 (5 bases each). The germline V and J ends were trimmed by 5 bases and 8 bases, with 10 bases remaining between them. The CDR3 sequence is 12 residues long. Germline V gene lookup returns CDR1 SGHNT and CDR2 YENEEA. The CDR3 nucleotides are TGTGCCAGCAGCGGGGACGGGGATGAGCAGTTCTTC. It is translated as CASSGDGDEQFF.

This clone was counted a few times. The rearrangement uses TRBV27 and TRBJ2-3; 8 bases are a match to TRBD2. Germline lookup yields CDR1 MNHEY and CDR2 SMNVEV (reference sequence). V shed 5 bases and J 4 bases; nucleotides not matched to a gene: 14. CDR3 size: 17 residues. Here the CDR3 reads CASSPTVWREASDTQYF. The CDR3 nucleotides are TGTGCCAGCAGTCCTACGGTTTGGCGGGAGGCGTCAGATACGCAGTATTTT.